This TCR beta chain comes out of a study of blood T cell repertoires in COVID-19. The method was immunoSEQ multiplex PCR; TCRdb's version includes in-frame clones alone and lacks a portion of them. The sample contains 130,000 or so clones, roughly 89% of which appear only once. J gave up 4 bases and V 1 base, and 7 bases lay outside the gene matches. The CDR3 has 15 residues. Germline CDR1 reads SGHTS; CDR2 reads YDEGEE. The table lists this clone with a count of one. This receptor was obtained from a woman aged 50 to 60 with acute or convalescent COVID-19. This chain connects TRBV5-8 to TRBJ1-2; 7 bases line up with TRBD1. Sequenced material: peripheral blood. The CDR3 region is CASSLSTGVGYGYTF. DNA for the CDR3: TGTGCCAGCAGCTTGTCTACAGGGGTCGGCTATGGCTACACCTTC.